This is a list of T cell receptor beta chains from one sample in a study of response to subunit inactivated influenza vaccine. TCRdb called the RT-PCR reads again in MiXCR, with one record for every CDR3 protein. The sample lists around 200,000 distinct CDR3 sequences; nearly 9.5% were seen once. The source was non-naive T cells sorted from PBMCs, collected on the day of vaccination. Every receptor here comes from a man between 45 and 60 years old who received an inactivated influenza vaccine. The CDR3 runs from the conserved cysteine through the conserved F or W. The D gene is left open where the match is weak. Where a row states a size, it is once, few, many or the class of an expanded clone; other rows omit it.

d_call: TRBD2
j_call: TRBJ2-5
clone_size: -
v_call: TRBV6-5
cdr3_nt: TGTGCCAGCAGTTACTCGGGACTAGCCCGTGCGGAGACCCAGTACTTC
cdr3_aa: CASSYSGLARAETQYF

d_call: TRBD1
j_call: TRBJ2-7
clone_size: few
v_call: TRBV28
cdr3_nt: TGTGCCAGCAGGTTGTCAGGGACAGAAGGTGGCGGGCAGTACTTC
cdr3_aa: CASRLSGTEGGGQYF

d_call: -
j_call: TRBJ1-5
clone_size: few
v_call: TRBV6-2/TRBV6-3
cdr3_nt: TGTGCCAGCAGTTGGCACCGGTTGGGGGGGAATCAGCCCCAGCATTTT
cdr3_aa: CASSWHRLGGNQPQHF

d_call: TRBD1
j_call: TRBJ1-1
clone_size: many
v_call: TRBV4-1
cdr3_nt: TGCGCCAGCAGTAGCCAGGGGGCGGGTGGCACTGAAGCTTTCTTT
cdr3_aa: CASSSQGAGGTEAFF

d_call: -
j_call: TRBJ2-7
clone_size: many
v_call: TRBV29-1
cdr3_nt: TGCAGCGTTACGCTGTCGTACGAGCAGTACTTC
cdr3_aa: CSVTLSYEQYF

d_call: -
j_call: TRBJ1-1
clone_size: many
v_call: TRBV5-6
cdr3_nt: TGTGCCAGCAGCTTTCCCGACAGGAAGAACACTGAAGCTTTCTTT
cdr3_aa: CASSFPDRKNTEAFF

d_call: TRBD2
j_call: TRBJ2-1
clone_size: few
v_call: TRBV19
cdr3_nt: TGTGCCAGTAGTAGAACTAGCGGGAGCGGCTACAATGAGCAGTTCTTC
cdr3_aa: CASSRTSGSGYNEQFF

d_call: -
j_call: TRBJ2-1
clone_size: many
v_call: TRBV5-1
cdr3_nt: TGCGCCAGCAGCTTGGCCGGGTCTGACATCGACAATGAGCAGTTCTTC
cdr3_aa: CASSLAGSDIDNEQFF

d_call: -
j_call: TRBJ1-1
clone_size: many
v_call: TRBV29-1
cdr3_nt: TGCAGCGTTGAAGGTACGGTACAGACGAACACTGAAGCTTTCTTT
cdr3_aa: CSVEGTVQTNTEAFF

d_call: TRBD2
j_call: TRBJ2-4
clone_size: few
v_call: TRBV6-1
cdr3_nt: TGTGCCCTCAGTCTAACTAGCGGGGGTTCCAAAAACATTCAGTACTTC
cdr3_aa: CALSLTSGGSKNIQYF

d_call: -
j_call: TRBJ2-3
clone_size: few
v_call: TRBV12-3/TRBV12-4
cdr3_nt: TGTGCCAGCAGCCCGCGGACGGGCACAGATACGCAGTATTTT
cdr3_aa: CASSPRTGTDTQYF

d_call: -
j_call: TRBJ2-2
clone_size: many
v_call: TRBV28
cdr3_nt: TGTGCCAGCTATGGACCAGGGGCCGGGGAGCTGTTTTTT
cdr3_aa: CASYGPGAGELFF

d_call: -
j_call: TRBJ1-6
clone_size: many
v_call: TRBV6-5
cdr3_nt: TGTGCCAGCAGTTACTCGATAGGGGCGAGTTCACCCCTCCACTTT
cdr3_aa: CASSYSIGASSPLHF

d_call: -
j_call: TRBJ2-2
clone_size: -
v_call: TRBV6-2/TRBV6-3
cdr3_nt: TGTGCCAGCAGTTACGCCTCGGGCACCGGGGAGCTGTTTTTT
cdr3_aa: CASSYASGTGELFF

d_call: TRBD2
j_call: TRBJ2-1
clone_size: -
v_call: TRBV6-5
cdr3_nt: TGTGCCAGCAGTTCTCGATTGAACTTAGCGGGAGGGCCGGTTAATGAGCAGTTCTTC
cdr3_aa: CASSSRLNLAGGPVNEQFF

d_call: -
j_call: TRBJ1-1
clone_size: many
v_call: TRBV7-2
cdr3_nt: TGTGCCAGCAGCCAAGTTTTCCCTGAAGCTTTCTTT
cdr3_aa: CASSQVFPEAFF

d_call: TRBD1
j_call: TRBJ2-5
clone_size: many
v_call: TRBV7-9
cdr3_nt: TGTGCCAGCACCCTTTCGGGACAGGGTGAAAAGACCCAGTACTTC
cdr3_aa: CASTLSGQGEKTQYF

d_call: TRBD1
j_call: TRBJ2-7
clone_size: many
v_call: TRBV9
cdr3_nt: TGTGCCAGCAGCGTGTCCACAGGGGGCTCCTACGAGCAGTACTTC
cdr3_aa: CASSVSTGGSYEQYF

d_call: -
j_call: TRBJ2-4
clone_size: -
v_call: TRBV6-2/TRBV6-3
cdr3_nt: TGTGCCAGCAGTTACCCGCAGTCACCTCAGTACTTC
cdr3_aa: CASSYPQSPQYF

d_call: TRBD1
j_call: TRBJ2-1
clone_size: many
v_call: TRBV7-2
cdr3_nt: TGTGCCAGCAGTCCGGGACAGGGGGCGCAGAATGAGCAGTTCTTC
cdr3_aa: CASSPGQGAQNEQFF

d_call: -
j_call: TRBJ1-4
clone_size: -
v_call: TRBV14
cdr3_nt: TGTGCCAGCAGCCCCGGGACTACTCAGCCAAAACTGTTTTTT
cdr3_aa: CASSPGTTQPKLFF

d_call: -
j_call: TRBJ1-1
clone_size: few
v_call: TRBV2
cdr3_nt: TGTGCCAGCAGTGAAACGAGGACGGTGAACACTGAAGCTTTCTTT
cdr3_aa: CASSETRTVNTEAFF

d_call: TRBD2
j_call: TRBJ2-7
clone_size: few
v_call: TRBV18
cdr3_nt: TGTGCCAGCTCACCTCTCAAGACTAGCGGGACCTCCTACGAGCAGTACTTC
cdr3_aa: CASSPLKTSGTSYEQYF

d_call: -
j_call: TRBJ2-7
clone_size: -
v_call: TRBV29-1
cdr3_nt: TGCAGCGTTGAAAGGGACGGCTACGAGCAGTACTTC
cdr3_aa: CSVERDGYEQYF

d_call: -
j_call: TRBJ2-1
clone_size: few
v_call: TRBV7-9
cdr3_nt: TGTGCCAGCAGCATAGAGTGGGTAAATGAGCAGTTCTTC
cdr3_aa: CASSIEWVNEQFF

d_call: -
j_call: TRBJ2-5
clone_size: -
v_call: TRBV7-2
cdr3_nt: TGTGCCAGCAGCTTCAAATGGGGGGAGACCCAGTACTTC
cdr3_aa: CASSFKWGETQYF

d_call: -
j_call: TRBJ1-4
clone_size: few
v_call: TRBV29-1
cdr3_nt: TGCAGCGTTGGGGAGGCTCTGAATGAAAAACTGTTTTTT
cdr3_aa: CSVGEALNEKLFF

d_call: TRBD1
j_call: TRBJ1-2
clone_size: many
v_call: TRBV5-1
cdr3_nt: TGCGCCAGCAGCTTTCGGACAGGGACAAACTATGGCTACACCTTC
cdr3_aa: CASSFRTGTNYGYTF

d_call: -
j_call: TRBJ2-5
clone_size: few
v_call: TRBV11-1
cdr3_nt: TGTGCCAGCAGCCCGCGGCGTGCAGGAGTGCAAGAGACCCAGTACTTC
cdr3_aa: CASSPRRAGVQETQYF

d_call: -
j_call: TRBJ2-1
clone_size: many
v_call: TRBV7-2
cdr3_nt: TGTGCCAGCAGCTTAGACGCGCAGGGTGGGTACAATGAGCAGTTCTTC
cdr3_aa: CASSLDAQGGYNEQFF

d_call: -
j_call: TRBJ1-3
clone_size: many
v_call: TRBV7-2
cdr3_nt: TGTGCCAGCAGCTTAGGTTCGCGGTACTCTGGAAACACCATATATTTT
cdr3_aa: CASSLGSRYSGNTIYF

d_call: TRBD2
j_call: TRBJ2-7
clone_size: few
v_call: TRBV27
cdr3_nt: TGTGCCAGCAAACAACAAGCGGGAGCATCTGGAGAGCAGTACTTC
cdr3_aa: CASKQQAGASGEQYF

d_call: -
j_call: TRBJ2-1
clone_size: -
v_call: TRBV3-1
cdr3_nt: TGTGCCAGCACCGCTTTTCGGGGACCCTACAATGAGCAGTTCTTC
cdr3_aa: CASTAFRGPYNEQFF

d_call: TRBD2
j_call: TRBJ2-7
clone_size: many
v_call: TRBV29-1
cdr3_nt: TGCAGCGTCCTAAAACTAGCGGGAGTGGCCTACGAGCAGTACTTC
cdr3_aa: CSVLKLAGVAYEQYF

d_call: -
j_call: TRBJ2-2
clone_size: many
v_call: TRBV12-3/TRBV12-4
cdr3_nt: TGTGCCAGCAGTTTAACTTGGGCCGGGGAGCTGTTTTTT
cdr3_aa: CASSLTWAGELFF

d_call: -
j_call: TRBJ2-5
clone_size: many
v_call: TRBV6-2/TRBV6-3
cdr3_nt: TGTGCCAGCAGTTACTCGCGGGCCCAGTACTTC
cdr3_aa: CASSYSRAQYF